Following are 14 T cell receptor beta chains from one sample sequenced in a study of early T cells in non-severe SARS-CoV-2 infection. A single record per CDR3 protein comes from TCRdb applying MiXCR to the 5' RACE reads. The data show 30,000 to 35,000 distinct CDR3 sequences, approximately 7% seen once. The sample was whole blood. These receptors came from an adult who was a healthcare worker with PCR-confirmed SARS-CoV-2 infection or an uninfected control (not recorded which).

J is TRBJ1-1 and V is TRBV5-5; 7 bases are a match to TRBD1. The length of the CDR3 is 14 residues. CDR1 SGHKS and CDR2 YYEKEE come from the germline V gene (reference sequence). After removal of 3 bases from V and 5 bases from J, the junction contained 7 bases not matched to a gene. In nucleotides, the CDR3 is TGTGCCAGCAGCTCAGCACAGGGGCGGACTGAAGCTTTCTTT. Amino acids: CASSSAQGRTEAFF.

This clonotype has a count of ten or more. The CDR3 here is CASKSAGHDTEAFF. The CDR3 coding sequence is TGTGCCAGTAAGTCGGCTGGACATGACACTGAAGCTTTCTTT. This chain connects TRBV19 to TRBJ1-1; D may be TRBD1 (5 bases). V lost 7 bases to trimming and J lost 3 bases, with 15 bases between them. This CDR3 is 14 amino acids long. Germline lookup yields CDR1 LNHDA and CDR2 SQIVND (reference sequence). Based on the CDR3 plus reference TRBV19 and TRBJ1-1, the full variable domain is DGGITQSPKYLFRKEGQNVTLSCEQNLNHDAMYWYRQDPGQGLRLIYYSQIVNDFQKGDIAEGYSVSREKKESFPLTVTSAQKNPTAFYLCASKSAGHDTEAFFGQGTRLTVV.

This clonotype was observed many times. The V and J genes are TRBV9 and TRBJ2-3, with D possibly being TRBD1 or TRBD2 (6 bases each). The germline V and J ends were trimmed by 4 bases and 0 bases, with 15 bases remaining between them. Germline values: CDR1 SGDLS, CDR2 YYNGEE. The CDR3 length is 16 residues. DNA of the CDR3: TGTGCCAGCAGCCTTGAGGGGGGCCCTAGCACAGATACGCAGTATTTT. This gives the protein CASSLEGGPSTDTQYF.

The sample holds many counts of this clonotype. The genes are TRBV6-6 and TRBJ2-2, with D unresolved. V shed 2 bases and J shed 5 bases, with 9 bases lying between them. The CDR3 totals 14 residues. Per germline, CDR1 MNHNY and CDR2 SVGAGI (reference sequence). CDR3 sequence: CASSYIQRTGELFF. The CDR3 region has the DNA TGTGCCAGCAGTTACATACAGCGAACCGGGGAGCTGTTTTTT.

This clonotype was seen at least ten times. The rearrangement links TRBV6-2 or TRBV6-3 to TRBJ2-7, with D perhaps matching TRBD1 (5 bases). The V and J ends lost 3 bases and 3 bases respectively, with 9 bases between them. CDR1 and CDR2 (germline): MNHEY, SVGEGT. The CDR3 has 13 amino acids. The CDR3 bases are TGTGCCAGCAGTTATGGGGCGGACTACGAGCAGTACTTC. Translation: CASSYGADYEQYF.

The DNA for the CDR3 is TGTGCCAGCAGCTCCCGAATCCAGGGGGGCCTACACGGGCAGTACTTC. Translation gives CASSSRIQGGLHGQYF. The chain uses TRBV5-5 and TRBJ2-7, with D possibly being TRBD1 (7 bases). Germline V lookup: CDR1 SGHKS, CDR2 YYEKEE (reference sequence). Trimming took 3 bases from V and 9 from J, leaving 25 bases between them. The CDR3 has 16 residues.

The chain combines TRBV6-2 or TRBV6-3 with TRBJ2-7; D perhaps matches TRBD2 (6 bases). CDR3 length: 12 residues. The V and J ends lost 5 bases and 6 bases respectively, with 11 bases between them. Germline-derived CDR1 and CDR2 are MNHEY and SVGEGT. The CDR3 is CASSNRGGEQYF. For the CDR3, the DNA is TGTGCCAGCAGTAACCGGGGAGGCGAGCAGTACTTC.

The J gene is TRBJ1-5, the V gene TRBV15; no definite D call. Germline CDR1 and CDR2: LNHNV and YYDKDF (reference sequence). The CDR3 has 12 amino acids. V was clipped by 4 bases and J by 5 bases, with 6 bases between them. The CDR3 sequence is CATSTGDQPQHF. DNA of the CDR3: TGTGCCACCAGCACAGGAGATCAGCCCCAGCATTTT.

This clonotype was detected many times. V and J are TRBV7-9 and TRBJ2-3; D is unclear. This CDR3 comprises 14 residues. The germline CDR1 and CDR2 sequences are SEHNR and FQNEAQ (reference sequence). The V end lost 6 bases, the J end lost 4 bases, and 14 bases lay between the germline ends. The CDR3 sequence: CASSSPDGPDTQYF. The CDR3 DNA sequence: TGTGCCAGCAGTTCTCCGGACGGGCCAGATACGCAGTATTTT.

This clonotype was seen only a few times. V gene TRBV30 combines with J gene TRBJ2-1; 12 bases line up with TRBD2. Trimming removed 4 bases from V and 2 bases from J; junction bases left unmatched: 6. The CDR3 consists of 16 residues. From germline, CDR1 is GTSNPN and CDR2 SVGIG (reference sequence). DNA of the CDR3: TGTGCCTGGAAGGGCCGACTAGCGGGAGCCTACAATGAGCAGTTCTTC. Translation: CAWKGRLAGAYNEQFF. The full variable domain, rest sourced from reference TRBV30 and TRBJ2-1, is SQTIHQWPATLVQPVGSPLSLECTVEGTSNPNLYWYRQAAGRGLQLLFYSVGIGQISSEVPQNLSASRPQDRQFILSSKKLLLSDSGFYLCAWKGRLAGAYNEQFFGPGTRLTVL.

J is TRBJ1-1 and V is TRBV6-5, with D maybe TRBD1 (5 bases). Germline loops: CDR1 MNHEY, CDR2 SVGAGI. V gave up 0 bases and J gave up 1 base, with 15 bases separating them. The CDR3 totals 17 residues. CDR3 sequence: CASSYSMFGTANTEAFF. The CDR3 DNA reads TGTGCCAGCAGTTACTCGATGTTCGGGACGGCGAACACTGAAGCTTTCTTT.

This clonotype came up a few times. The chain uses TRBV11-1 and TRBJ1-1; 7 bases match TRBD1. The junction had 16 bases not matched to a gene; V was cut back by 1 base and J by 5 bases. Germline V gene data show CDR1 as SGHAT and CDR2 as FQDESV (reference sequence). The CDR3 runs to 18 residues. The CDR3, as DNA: TGTGCCAGCAGCTTAGAGGGGGCCGGACGGGCGAGCAGTACTGAAGCTTTCTTT. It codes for CASSLEGAGRASSTEAFF. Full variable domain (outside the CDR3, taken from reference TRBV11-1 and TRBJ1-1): EAEVAQSPRYKITEKSQAVAFWCDPISGHATLYWYRQILGQGPELLVQFQDESVVDDSQLPKDRFSAERLKGVDSTLKIQPAELGDSAMYLCASSLEGAGRASSTEAFFGQGTRLTVV.

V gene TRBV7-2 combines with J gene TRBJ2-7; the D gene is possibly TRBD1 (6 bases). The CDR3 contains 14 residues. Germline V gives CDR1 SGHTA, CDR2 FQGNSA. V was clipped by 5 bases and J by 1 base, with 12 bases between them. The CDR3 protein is CASSANRVSYEQYF. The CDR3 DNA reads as TGTGCCAGCAGCGCTAACAGGGTTTCCTACGAGCAGTACTTC.

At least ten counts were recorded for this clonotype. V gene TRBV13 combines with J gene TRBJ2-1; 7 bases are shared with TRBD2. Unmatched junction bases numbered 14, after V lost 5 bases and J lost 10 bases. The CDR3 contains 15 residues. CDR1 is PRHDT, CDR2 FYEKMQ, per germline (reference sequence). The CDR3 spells CASSLSRLASWEQFF. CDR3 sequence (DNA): TGTGCCAGCAGCCTTAGCCGACTAGCCTCATGGGAGCAGTTCTTC.